A single sample gave rise to the 12 T cell receptor beta chains below, sequenced in a study of blood T cell repertoires in COVID-19. Repertoires were generated with immunoSEQ multiplex PCR, while TCRdb's copy carries only in-frame clones and drops some. The sample shows 200,000 to 300,000 clones, under 90% of them seen only once. Material: peripheral blood. Source of these receptors: a man in his 60s with acute or convalescent COVID-19.

This chain connects TRBV12-3 or TRBV12-4 to TRBJ2-7; no clear D gene. With 6 bases removed from V and 6 bases from J, the gap between germline ends came to 9 bases. The length of the CDR3 is 11 residues. CDR3 amino acids: CASRTGFEQYF. The DNA for the CDR3 is TGTGCCAGCAGAACCGGGTTCGAGCAGTACTTC.

This chain links TRBV27 with TRBJ2-7; TRBD1 aligns across 7 bases. The CDR3 loop spans 17 amino acids. The germline V gene has CDR1 MNHEY and CDR2 SMNVEV (reference sequence). Unmatched junction bases numbered 11, after V lost 3 bases and J lost 0 bases. The CDR3 nucleotides read TGTGCCAGCAGTTTTACCCAAGTCCGGGACAGCTCCTACGAGCAGTACTTC. Its translation: CASSFTQVRDSSYEQYF.

This sequence joins TRBV4-3 and TRBJ1-2, with 8 positions matching TRBD1. With V trimmed by 1 base and J by 3 bases, 16 bases remained unmatched. CDR1 LGHNA and CDR2 YSLEER come from the germline V gene. The CDR3 totals 19 residues. The CDR3 DNA follows: TGCGCCAGCAGCCAAGCTAGGCCCTTTACGGGACAGGTTTACTATGGCTACACCTTC. As protein: CASSQARPFTGQVYYGYTF.

This clone was detected a few times. This chain uses TRBV11-2 with TRBJ2-2, with TRBD1 matching 10 bases. V was clipped by 5 bases and J by 7 bases; unmatched bases: 4. CDR1 SGHAT and CDR2 FQNNGV come from the germline V gene. The CDR3 has 14 residues. CDR3 coding DNA: TGTGCCAGCAGCGCGGGACAGGGGCACGGGGAGCTGTTTTTT. It yields the protein CASSAGQGHGELFF. Full variable domain (rest looked up from reference TRBV11-2 and TRBJ2-2): EAGVAQSPRYKIIEKRQSVAFWCNPISGHATLYWYQQILGQGPKLLIQFQNNGVVDDSQLPKDRFSAERLKGVDSTLKIQPAKLEDSAVYLCASSAGQGHGELFFGEGSRLTVL.

This chain links TRBV6-5 with TRBJ2-2; TRBD1 matches 8 bases. The V segment lost 6 bases and the J segment 0 bases; nucleotides outside the gene matches: 3. Germline assignment: CDR1 MNHEY and CDR2 SVGAGI. The CDR3 sequence is 15 residues long. CDR3 loop: CASSPQGANTGELFF. CDR3 DNA sequence: TGTGCCAGCAGCCCACAGGGGGCGAACACCGGGGAGCTGTTTTTT.

The genes are TRBV10-2 and TRBJ1-4, with D hard to call. Germline CDR1 WSHSY, CDR2 SAAADI. The CDR3 runs 17 residues. Trimming removed 0 bases at V and 0 bases at J, with 11 bases between. In nucleotides, the CDR3 is TGCGCCAGCAGTGAGTCATATTATTCGGCAACTAATGAAAAACTGTTTTTT. Protein: CASSESYYSATNEKLFF.

The gene calls are TRBV10-3 and TRBJ2-1; 7 bases agree with TRBD1. Germline assignment: CDR1 ENHRY and CDR2 SYGVKD. This CDR3 is 13 amino acids long. Germline trimming cut 6 bases from V and 3 bases from J; bases unmatched to any gene: 2. The CDR3 protein is CAIRGTDYNEQFF. CDR3 bases: TGTGCCATCAGAGGGACAGACTACAATGAGCAGTTCTTC.

J is TRBJ1-1 and V is TRBV5-1; TRBD1 matches 9 bases. J gave up 7 bases and V 6 bases, and 25 bases lay outside the gene matches. The CDR3 totals 19 residues. Germline CDR1 reads SGHRS; CDR2 reads YFSETQ. The CDR3 DNA is TGCGCCAGCAAACCGGGGGGACAGGGCAGTATTTCTAGGGATAATGAAGCTTTCTTT. It yields the protein CASKPGGQGSISRDNEAFF. Complete variable domain (other parts from reference TRBV5-1 and TRBJ1-1): KAGVTQTPRYLIKTRGQQVTLSCSPISGHRSVSWYQQTPGQGLQFLFEYFSETQRNKGNFPGRFSGRQFSNSRSEMNVSTLELGDSALYLCASKPGGQGSISRDNEAFFGQGTRLTVV.

CDR3 DNA: TGTGCCAGCAGCGAGGGGGACAGGGTCGCTGAAAAACTGTTTTTT. Its protein is CASSEGDRVAEKLFF. This chain links TRBV9 with TRBJ1-4; 9 positions agree with TRBD1. Germline V gene lookup returns CDR1 SGDLS and CDR2 YYNGEE. V shed 3 bases and J 7 bases; nucleotides not matched to a gene: 7. There are 15 residues in the CDR3.

This chain joins TRBV28 and TRBJ2-7; 14 bases agree with TRBD2. Germline V gene data show CDR1 as MDHEN and CDR2 as SYDVKM. The trim removed 6 bases at V and 7 bases at J, leaving 5 bases unmatched. The CDR3 extends over 14 amino acids. CDR3: CASSRLAGGREQYF. The CDR3 bases are TGTGCCAGCAGCCGACTAGCGGGAGGGCGGGAGCAGTACTTC.

As to this clone: One end of the junction is discordant with germline, which a read error may explain. The chain combines TRBV6-1 with TRBJ1-2; D is unresolved. CDR3 length equals 13 residues. Germline V gives CDR1 MNHNS, CDR2 SASEGT. As DNA, the CDR3 is TGTGCCAGCAGCGAAGACGGGGTTTATGGCTACACCTTC. Protein: CASSEDGVYGYTF.

V is TRBV28 and J is TRBJ1-2; no firm D call. Trimming stripped 10 bases from V and 4 bases from J, with 16 bases between. CDR3 size: 13 residues. Per the germline V gene, CDR1 is MDHEN and CDR2 is SYDVKM. The CDR3 DNA follows: TGTGCCACCCTGCCGAGTTACGGCTATGGCTACACCTTC. Translating it yields CATLPSYGYGYTF.